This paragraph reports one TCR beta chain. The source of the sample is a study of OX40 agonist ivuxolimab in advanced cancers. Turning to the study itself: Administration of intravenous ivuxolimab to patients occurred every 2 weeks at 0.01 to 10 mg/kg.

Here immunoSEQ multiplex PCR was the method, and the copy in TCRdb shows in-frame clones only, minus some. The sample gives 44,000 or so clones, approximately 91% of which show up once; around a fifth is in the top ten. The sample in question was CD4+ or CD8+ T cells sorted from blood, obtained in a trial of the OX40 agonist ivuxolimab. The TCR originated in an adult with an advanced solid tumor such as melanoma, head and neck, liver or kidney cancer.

CDR3 nucleotide sequence: TGTGCCAGCAGTCCTCACGGTAAGGCGACAGACAAGAACTATGGCTACACCTTC. This sequence encodes CASSPHGKATDKNYGYTF. The V and J genes are TRBV21-1 and TRBJ1-2; TRBD1 is the table's D call, not checked against the DNA. TRBV21-1 is a known pseudogene. The CDR3 covers 18 residues.